The 28 T cell receptor beta chains reported below all come from one sample, sequenced in a study of T cell responses to AZD1222 COVID-19 vaccine. The repertoire was sequenced with immunoSEQ multiplex PCR; TCRdb's copy has only in-frame clones and lacks some. The sample holds around 200,000 clones, 88% seen once. The source material was peripheral blood, sampled 28 days after the second AZD1222 dose. These receptor sequences come from an adult who received the AZD1222 COVID-19 vaccine.

V usage is TRBV28 and J usage is TRBJ2-7, with a weak D call TRBD1 (5 bases). Germline-derived CDR1 and CDR2 are MDHEN and SYDVKM. CDR3 length: 13 residues. Trimming shortened V by 3 bases and J by 0 bases, and 6 bases separated the two germline ends. CDR3: CASSLTASYEQYF. CDR3 coding DNA: TGTGCCAGCAGTTTGACAGCCTCCTACGAGCAGTACTTC.

V and J are TRBV21-1 and TRBJ2-7; TRBD1 is taken as the D call from the table, unchecked against the DNA. TRBV21-1 is designated a pseudogene. The CDR3 contains 16 residues. The CDR3 sequence is CASSSKGAREKGEQYF. For the CDR3, the DNA is TGTGCCAGCAGCTCTAAGGGGGCGAGGGAGAAGGGCGAGCAGTACTTC.

The chain uses TRBV11-1 and TRBJ2-2; D remains unclear. Germline V CDR1 and CDR2: SGHAT, FQDESV (reference sequence). V was pared by 1 base and J by 4 bases, with 4 bases between. The CDR3 contains 13 residues. Here the CDR3 DNA reads TGTGCCAGCAGCTTAGAGTTCACCGGGGAGCTGTTTTTT. Protein product: CASSLEFTGELFF. The full variable domain, completed using reference TRBV11-1 and TRBJ2-2, is EAEVAQSPRYKITEKSQAVAFWCDPISGHATLYWYRQILGQGPELLVQFQDESVVDDSQLPKDRFSAERLKGVDSTLKIQPAELGDSAMYLCASSLEFTGELFFGEGSRLTVL.

Concerning this clone itself: Different DNA sequences within this sample yield the same CDR3. The chain carries TRBV19 and TRBJ2-1, with 10 bases fitting TRBD2. Germline V gene lookup returns CDR1 LNHDA and CDR2 SQIVND (reference sequence). V gave up 2 bases and J gave up 5 bases; unmatched junction bases: 3. The CDR3 runs to 15 residues. The CDR3 sequence is CASSIQLAGHNEQFF. CDR3 DNA: TGTGCCAGTAGTATACAACTAGCGGGACACAATGAGCAGTTCTTC.

As for this clone: This sample includes further DNA sequences coding for the same CDR3. This chain connects TRBV4-2 to TRBJ1-1, with 7 nucleotides matching TRBD1. The CDR3 totals 15 residues. Trimming at V came to 2 bases and at J to 2 bases, leaving 5 bases not matched to a gene. Per germline, CDR1 LGHNA and CDR2 YNFKEQ. CDR3 sequence (DNA): TGTGCCAGCAGCCAAATGGGGACAGCCAACACTGAAGCTTTCTTT. It codes for CASSQMGTANTEAFF.

V gene TRBV28 combines with J gene TRBJ1-2, with TRBD1 identical over 8 bases. Germline trimming cut 8 bases from V and 5 bases from J; bases unmatched to any gene: 7. This CDR3 is built from 13 residues. Germline CDR1 reads MDHEN; CDR2 reads SYDVKM. DNA of the CDR3: TGTGCCAGCGTGGCGGACAGGGTATATGGCTACACCTTC. Translated: CASVADRVYGYTF.

The chain joins TRBV28 to TRBJ1-6; no definite D call. CDR1 is MDHEN and CDR2 is SYDVKM in the germline V gene. The CDR3 contains 10 residues. Trimming took 8 bases from V and 7 from J, leaving 3 bases between them. CDR3 in amino acids: CASGNSPLHF. In DNA, the CDR3 is TGTGCCAGCGGAAATTCACCCCTCCACTTT.

The gene calls are TRBV5-1 and TRBJ1-1; no definite D call. V was cut by 0 bases and J by 1 base, with 13 bases left in between. The CDR3 spans 16 residues. The germline gives CDR1 SGHRS, CDR2 YFSETQ. Here the CDR3 reads CASSLARAGANTEAFF. The CDR3 DNA reads TGCGCCAGCAGCTTGGCCCGGGCAGGAGCGAACACTGAAGCTTTCTTT.

The chain combines TRBV10-3 with TRBJ1-3, with a possible D match to TRBD1 (6 bases). Germline CDR1 and CDR2: ENHRY and SYGVKD. V shed 4 bases and J shed 0 bases, with 22 bases lying between them. The CDR3 contains 19 residues. CDR3: CAISASRQASPSSGNTIYF. The CDR3 nucleotides read TGTGCCATCAGTGCCTCTAGACAGGCCTCTCCCAGCTCTGGAAACACCATATATTTT.

J is TRBJ2-7 and V is TRBV2, with 8 bases matching TRBD1. Losses at the gene ends were 1 base for V and 7 bases for J; bases not matched to a gene: 12. Looked up from germline, CDR1 is SNHLY and CDR2 is FYNNEI. CDR3 length: 16 amino acids. CDR3 region: CASSEVRWNRGNEQYF. CDR3 nucleotides: TGTGCCAGCAGTGAAGTGCGGTGGAACAGGGGGAATGAGCAGTACTTC. Full variable domain (rest looked up from reference TRBV2 and TRBJ2-7): EPEVTQTPSHQVTQMGQEVILRCVPISNHLYFYWYRQILGQKVEFLVSFYNNEISEKSEIFDDQFSVERPDGSNFTLKIRSTKLEDSAMYFCASSEVRWNRGNEQYFGPGTRLTVT.

This clone was picked up one time. The genes are TRBV11-2 and TRBJ2-7, with 8 positions matching TRBD2. J lost 1 base, V lost 7 bases, and 9 bases had no gene match. The CDR3 runs to 15 residues. From germline, CDR1 is SGHAT and CDR2 FQNNGV. CDR3 residues: CASNREGRGSYEQYF. The CDR3 bases are TGTGCCAGCAACCGGGAGGGGCGGGGGTCCTACGAGCAGTACTTC. Together with reference TRBV11-2 and TRBJ2-7, the CDR3 gives the full variable domain: EAGVAQSPRYKIIEKRQSVAFWCNPISGHATLYWYQQILGQGPKLLIQFQNNGVVDDSQLPKDRFSAERLKGVDSTLKIQPAKLEDSAVYLCASNREGRGSYEQYFGPGTRLTVT.

The chain recombines TRBV27 with TRBJ2-2; tentatively, D is TRBD2 (5 bases). The CDR3 sequence is 17 residues long. The germline V gene has CDR1 MNHEY and CDR2 SMNVEV (reference sequence). V lost 0 bases and J lost 0, with 11 bases in between. The chain's CDR3 is CASSLSGAAANTGELFF. As DNA, the CDR3 is TGTGCCAGCAGTTTATCGGGAGCAGCGGCGAACACCGGGGAGCTGTTTTTT.

This chain joins TRBV3-1 (or the pseudogene TRBV3-2) and TRBJ1-1, with D unclear. The CDR3 is 15 amino acids. V lost 0 bases, J lost 8 bases, and 16 bases lay in between. CDR1 is LGHDT and CDR2 is YNNKEL in the germline V gene (reference sequence). In DNA form, the CDR3 reads TGTGCCAGCAGCCAAGATTGGTCGGGCCGGAGGGAAGCTTTCTTT. As protein: CASSQDWSGRREAFF.

CDR3 sequence reads: CASSSGGQGLSTDTQYF. The CDR3 DNA sequence: TGCGCCAGCAGCTCGGGGGGACAGGGGCTTAGCACAGATACGCAGTATTTT. The chain carries TRBV5-1 and TRBJ2-3, with 10 positions matching TRBD1. The length of the CDR3 is 17 residues. The J segment lost 0 bases and the V segment lost 3 bases, leaving 7 bases of the junction unmatched. Germline V gene data show CDR1 as SGHRS and CDR2 as YFSETQ. Variable domain in full (rest from reference TRBV5-1 and TRBJ2-3): KAGVTQTPRYLIKTRGQQVTLSCSPISGHRSVSWYQQTPGQGLQFLFEYFSETQRNKGNFPGRFSGRQFSNSRSEMNVSTLELGDSALYLCASSSGGQGLSTDTQYFGPGTRLTVL.

This clone was seen a single time. The CDR3 DNA is TGCAGCGTGTCCCCGGGACAGATTAACTATGGCTACACCTTC. Translated: CSVSPGQINYGYTF. The chain recombines TRBV29-1 with TRBJ1-2, with 7 bases identical to TRBD1. V was clipped by 6 bases and J by 1 base; unmatched bases: 8. This CDR3 comprises 14 residues. The germline V gene encodes CDR1 SQVTM and CDR2 ANQGSEA.

This chain links TRBV19 with TRBJ1-2; D uncertain. Germline V gene sequence: CDR1 LNHDA, CDR2 SQIVND (reference sequence). V was trimmed by 2 bases and J by 6 bases, leaving 7 bases between them. There are 12 residues in the CDR3. CDR3 loop: CASSITRNGYTF. The CDR3 nucleotides read TGTGCCAGTAGTATAACGCGGAATGGCTACACCTTC.

The CDR3 loop reads CASSLVGGAGEQYF. The CDR3 DNA follows: TGCGCCAGCAGCTTGGTTGGGGGCGCAGGCGAGCAGTACTTC. This rearrangement joins TRBV5-1 to TRBJ2-7, with D possibly matching TRBD1 (6 bases). Trimming left V 0 bases short and J 6 bases short, with 13 bases between. This CDR3 spans 14 amino acids. Germline CDR1 and CDR2: SGHRS and YFSETQ.

The chain is built from TRBV7-2 and TRBJ2-3; 10 bases line up with TRBD2. The ends lost 5 bases at V and 4 bases at J; junction bases unmatched: 9. Germline V gives CDR1 SGHTA, CDR2 FQGNSA. CDR3 length: 16 amino acids. Here the CDR3 DNA reads TGTGCCAGCAGCCCACTAGCGGGATTTAGGGCAGATACGCAGTATTTT. This sequence encodes CASSPLAGFRADTQYF.

The rearrangement uses TRBV6-5 and TRBJ1-1, with 8 bases lining up with TRBD1. Losses at the gene ends were 6 bases for V and 4 bases for J; bases not matched to a gene: 7. The CDR3 extends over 14 amino acids. Germline V gives CDR1 MNHEY, CDR2 SVGAGI. The CDR3, as DNA: TGTGCCAGCAGCTCCCAGGGGGCGTCCACTGAAGCTTTCTTT. It encodes CASSSQGASTEAFF.

This chain joins TRBV7-9 and TRBJ2-5; tentative D call: TRBD2 (6 bases). The CDR3 is 13 amino acids. Trimming removed 8 bases from V and 5 bases from J, with 15 bases in between. Germline V CDR1 and CDR2: SEHNR, FQNEAQ (reference sequence). CDR3 sequence: CASSVGGAETQYF. Here the CDR3 DNA reads TGTGCCAGCTCCGTCGGAGGGGCGGAGACCCAGTACTTC. Full variable domain (outside the CDR3, taken from reference TRBV7-9 and TRBJ2-5): DTGVSQNPRHKITKRGQNVTFRCDPISEHNRLYWYRQTLGQGPEFLTYFQNEAQLEKSRLLSDRFSAERPKGSFSTLEIQRTEQGDSAMYLCASSVGGAETQYFGPGTRLLVL.

CDR3 in DNA: TGTGCCAGCAGCTTAAACCTACAAGAGACCCAGTACTTC. This translates into CASSLNLQETQYF. V is TRBV7-3 and J is TRBJ2-5; no definite D call. This CDR3 comprises 13 residues. From germline, CDR1 is SGHTA and CDR2 FQGTGA. Trimming stripped 1 base from V and 2 bases from J, with 5 bases between.

Points on this clone: A read error may account for a junction end that differs from germline. This chain uses TRBV18 with TRBJ1-6, with D hard to call. The CDR3 has 16 residues. CDR1 is KGHSH and CDR2 is LQKENI in the germline V gene. Here the CDR3 reads CASSRTAHSYNSPLHF. CDR3 DNA sequence: TGTGCCAGTTCACGTACAGCCCACTCCTATAATTCACCCCTCCACTTT.

The chain has TRBV19 and TRBJ2-7, with a weak D call TRBD2 (5 bases). CDR3 size: 14 residues. Germline lookup yields CDR1 LNHDA and CDR2 SQIVND (reference sequence). V was pared by 2 bases and J by 6 bases, with 14 bases between. The CDR3 DNA is TGTGCCAGTAGTATAAGAGGGAATGTTGCCGAGCAGTACTTC. This encodes CASSIRGNVAEQYF.

The rearrangement joins TRBV6-5 to TRBJ1-2; tentatively, D is TRBD1 (6 bases). Deletions cut 0 bases from V and 2 bases from J, with 13 bases between. The length of the CDR3 is 16 residues. Per germline, CDR1 MNHEY and CDR2 SVGAGI. CDR3: CASSYSSGGANYGYTF. The DNA of the CDR3 is TGTGCCAGCAGTTACTCATCCGGGGGCGCAAACTATGGCTACACCTTC.

The chain has TRBV6-6 and TRBJ2-7, with a possible D match to TRBD2 (6 bases). V was pared by 7 bases and J by 5 bases, with 21 bases between. The CDR3 consists of 15 residues. Germline CDR1 MNHNY, CDR2 SVGAGI (reference sequence). CDR3 sequence (DNA): TGTGCCAGCAATGGCCTTCGCACTAGCTGGAACGAGCAGTACTTC. This codes for CASNGLRTSWNEQYF.

The gene calls are TRBV7-2 and TRBJ1-2; D unresolved. The CDR3 consists of 13 residues. V was shortened by 8 bases and J by 1 base, with 11 bases between the two germline ends. Germline V lookup: CDR1 SGHTA, CDR2 FQGNSA. CDR3 amino acids: CASPVGSNYGYTF. CDR3 nucleotide sequence: TGTGCCAGCCCGGTGGGCAGTAACTATGGCTACACCTTC.

V and J are TRBV4-3 and TRBJ2-7; D gene uncertain. The CDR3 length is 16 residues. Trimming pared 0 bases from V and 2 bases from J, leaving 14 bases between. CDR1 and CDR2 (germline): LGHNA, YSLEER. The CDR3 here is CASSQENGFPTYEQYF. The CDR3 DNA reads TGCGCCAGCAGCCAAGAAAATGGGTTCCCGACCTACGAGCAGTACTTC.

The genes are TRBV6-4 and TRBJ2-2; unclear D gene. Germline CDR1 is MRHNA and CDR2 is SNTAGT. V shed 6 bases and J shed 4 bases, with 9 bases lying between them. This CDR3 contains 13 residues. The CDR3 loop is CASRAPGTGELFF. CDR3 bases: TGTGCCAGCAGAGCCCCGGGCACCGGGGAGCTGTTTTTT.